Listed below are T cell receptor beta chains from one sample, sequenced in a study of T-cell memory formation after mild COVID-19. TCRdb analysed the 5' RACE reads with MiXCR anew, one entry per CDR3 protein. The sample has 140,000 to 150,000 distinct CDR3 sequences; 25% are singletons. The sequencing sample was made of PBMCs or a T cell subset sorted from them (not recorded which). These receptors were collected from an adult woman who had mild COVID-19 (a few samples of this study predate the infection). Cell type and time point are not known. Both conserved end residues are part of each CDR3. A D gene is named only where the DNA matches it firmly. The size of a clone is reported for some rows only, either as once, few or many, or as a class for expanded clones.

CDR3aa,CDR3nt,j_gene,abundance,v_gene,d_gene
CATSDSGTRYF,TGTGCCACCAGTGATTCCGGGACCCGGTACTTC,TRBJ2-5,.,TRBV24-1,.
CASSFIAGDYEQYF,TGTGCCAGCAGCTTCATAGCGGGGGACTACGAGCAGTACTTC,TRBJ2-7,few,TRBV5-5,TRBD2
CASSYPGAASGELFF,TGTGCCAGCAGCTATCCCGGGGCGGCTAGCGGGGAGCTGTTTTTT,TRBJ2-2,.,TRBV7-2,.
CASSLVSGTIEAFF,TGTGCCAGCAGCCTCGTCTCCGGGACAATTGAAGCTTTCTTT,TRBJ1-1,many,TRBV7-9,.
CASSPTTTGLGGYTF,TGTGCCAGCAGCCCTACGACGACAGGCTTGGGTGGCTACACATTC,TRBJ1-2,.,TRBV27,.
CASSGWDSSGNTIYF,TGCGCCAGCAGCGGATGGGACAGCTCTGGAAACACCATATATTTT,TRBJ1-3,.,TRBV5-1,TRBD1
CASSFSMASGGTYTGELFF,TGTGCCAGCAGCTTTTCGATGGCTAGCGGGGGGACCTACACCGGGGAGCTGTTTTTT,TRBJ2-2,few,TRBV7-9,TRBD2
CASSYGPPDTQYF,TGTGCCAGCAGCTACGGCCCCCCGGATACGCAGTATTTT,TRBJ2-3,few,TRBV7-3,.
CASSYLESGADTQYF,TGTGCCAGCAGCTATCTGGAGAGCGGAGCTGATACGCAGTATTTT,TRBJ2-3,.,TRBV6-5,.
CASSLVGEKLFF,TGTGCCAGCAGTTTGGTCGGGGAAAAACTGTTTTTT,TRBJ1-4,few,TRBV12-3/TRBV12-4,.
CASSPPPGLAATDTQYF,TGCGCCAGCAGCCCACCTCCGGGACTAGCGGCCACAGATACGCAGTATTTT,TRBJ2-3,few,TRBV4-1,TRBD2
CASSQDRALYEQYF,TGCGCCAGCAGCCAAGACAGGGCCCTCTACGAGCAGTACTTC,TRBJ2-7,few,TRBV4-1,.
CASSGSTGFGYTF,TGTGCCAGCAGCGGCTCCACAGGGTTTGGCTACACCTTC,TRBJ1-2,.,TRBV9,.
CASIDPFGGQTAGEMFF,TGTGCCAGCATCGATCCCTTTGGGGGACAGACGGCCGGGGAGATGTTTTTT,TRBJ2-2,.,TRBV6-9,TRBD1
CASSYANSGHNEQYF,TGTGCCAGCAGTTACGCAAATAGCGGGCACAACGAGCAGTACTTC,TRBJ2-7,.,TRBV6-5,TRBD2
CASSRDRNEQFF,TGTGCCAGCAGCCGGGACAGAAATGAGCAGTTCTTC,TRBJ2-1,few,TRBV5-6,TRBD1
CASSSQGSPLYEQYF,TGTGCCAGCAGTTCCCAAGGGAGCCCCCTCTACGAGCAGTACTTC,TRBJ2-7,.,TRBV7-9,.
CASSLVQGAYNEQFF,TGTGCCAGCAGCTTAGTGCAGGGGGCGTACAATGAGCAGTTCTTC,TRBJ2-1,.,TRBV7-9,TRBD1
CASSLDSDYNEQFF,TGCGCCAGCAGCTTGGATAGCGACTACAATGAGCAGTTCTTC,TRBJ2-1,few,TRBV5-1,.
CASSSTGSYEQYF,TGTGCCAGCAGTTCCACTGGAAGTTACGAGCAGTACTTC,TRBJ2-7,.,TRBV12-3/TRBV12-4,.
CASSLYTDTQYF,TGTGCCAGCAGCCTCTACACAGATACGCAGTATTTT,TRBJ2-3,few,TRBV7-9,.
CASSLLPAIGEKLFF,TGTGCCAGTAGTTTATTGCCGGCAATAGGTGAAAAACTGTTTTTT,TRBJ1-4,.,TRBV19,.
CASSARQGYNEQFF,TGTGCCAGCAGCGCTAGACAGGGGTACAATGAGCAGTTCTTC,TRBJ2-1,few,TRBV7-9,TRBD1
CATSEIGEVNEQFF,TGTGCCACCAGTGAGATAGGGGAGGTCAATGAGCAGTTCTTC,TRBJ2-1,few,TRBV24-1,.
CASSGAIGGATDTQYF,TGTGCCAGCAGTGGAGCGATAGGAGGGGCTACAGATACGCAGTATTTT,TRBJ2-3,.,TRBV28,.
CASSEEESAYNEQFF,TGTGCCAGCAGTGAGGAGGAATCCGCCTACAATGAGCAGTTCTTC,TRBJ2-1,.,TRBV2,.
CASSQDTSPYNEQFF,TGTGCCAGCAGCCAAGATACTAGCCCCTACAATGAGCAGTTCTTC,TRBJ2-1,.,TRBV4-2,.
CASSPSGTAWETQYF,TGTGCCAGCAGCCCCAGCGGCACCGCCTGGGAGACCCAGTACTTC,TRBJ2-5,few,TRBV9,.
CASSITVSGEQYF,TGTGCCAGTAGTATAACCGTCTCAGGCGAGCAGTACTTC,TRBJ2-7,few,TRBV19,.
CATSDRNTEAFF,TGTGCCACCAGCGATAGGAACACTGAAGCTTTCTTT,TRBJ1-1,few,TRBV24-1,.
CAISESEGTSGRTGEQYF,TGTGCCATCAGTGAGTCGGAGGGGACTAGCGGGAGAACTGGCGAGCAGTACTTC,TRBJ2-7,.,TRBV10-3,TRBD2
CASRLGTSGRGGELFF,TGTGCCAGCAGACTCGGGACTAGCGGGAGGGGCGGGGAGCTGTTTTTT,TRBJ2-2,.,TRBV7-6,TRBD2
CASSPTLPGTGKVLGSYNEQFF,TGTGCCAGCAGCCCAACCCTCCCCGGGACAGGGAAGGTCCTAGGCTCCTACAATGAGCAGTTCTTC,TRBJ2-1,.,TRBV7-9,TRBD1
CASRRDTEETQYF,TGTGCCAGCAGGAGGGACACAGAAGAGACCCAGTACTTC,TRBJ2-5,few,TRBV6-2/TRBV6-3,.
CASSRGLAGSPYNEQFF,TGTGCCAGCAGCCGTGGACTAGCGGGGTCACCCTACAATGAGCAGTTCTTC,TRBJ2-1,few,TRBV11-1,TRBD2
CASGAGSGYNEQFF,TGTGCCAGCGGAGCGGGCTCTGGGTACAATGAGCAGTTCTTC,TRBJ2-1,many,TRBV2,.
CASSAPGGDNLYEQYF,TGTGCCAGCAGCGCCCCAGGAGGGGACAATCTCTACGAGCAGTACTTC,TRBJ2-7,.,TRBV9,.
CASSLDSTDTQYF,TGTGCCAGCAGCCTAGACAGCACAGATACGCAGTATTTT,TRBJ2-3,.,TRBV7-9,.
CSGLYNEQFF,TGCAGTGGCCTGTACAATGAGCAGTTCTTC,TRBJ2-1,.,TRBV20-1,.
CASSASTIGIKNIQYF,TGTGCCAGCAGCGCATCGACAATAGGTATCAAAAACATTCAGTACTTC,TRBJ2-4,.,TRBV13,.
CASGGQGNQPQHF,TGTGCCAGCGGAGGACAGGGGAATCAGCCCCAGCATTTT,TRBJ1-5,.,TRBV7-9,TRBD1
CASSFGQLGEQYF,TGTGCCAGCAGCTTCGGACAGCTGGGCGAGCAGTACTTC,TRBJ2-7,.,TRBV5-6,.
CASSPPPSGINEQFF,TGTGCCAGCAGCCCTCCGCCTAGCGGGATCAATGAGCAGTTCTTC,TRBJ2-1,once,TRBV11-2,TRBD2
CAWEAGSDTQYF,TGTGCCTGGGAGGCAGGGTCAGATACGCAGTATTTT,TRBJ2-3,once,TRBV30,.
CSARAFGHLALSSYNEQFF,TGCAGTGCTAGAGCTTTCGGCCACCTTGCCCTTAGCTCCTACAATGAGCAGTTCTTC,TRBJ2-1,few,TRBV20-1,.
CASSQGTGVYNEQFF,TGCGCCAGCAGCCAAGGGACAGGGGTTTACAATGAGCAGTTCTTC,TRBJ2-1,.,TRBV4-3,TRBD1
CATKTGADTGELFF,TGTGCCACCAAGACAGGGGCCGACACCGGGGAGCTGTTTTTT,TRBJ2-2,few,TRBV7-3,TRBD1
CASSSKIYDRPRYYGYTF,TGTGCCAGCAGCTCGAAAATTTATGACCGTCCGAGATACTATGGCTACACCTTC,TRBJ1-2,few,TRBV5-8,.
CASSEGTPEQFF,TGTGCCAGCAGCGAAGGGACACCCGAGCAGTTCTTC,TRBJ2-1,.,TRBV7-8,.
CASSSDRVSGANVLTF,TGTGCCAGCAGCTCCGACAGAGTCTCTGGGGCCAACGTCCTGACTTTC,TRBJ2-6,few,TRBV7-9,.
CASSPQGRSTDTQYF,TGTGCCAGCAGTCCCCAGGGTCGAAGCACAGATACGCAGTATTTT,TRBJ2-3,.,TRBV12-3/TRBV12-4,.
CASSLDQGVEAFF,TGTGCCAGCAGCTTAGATCAAGGGGTAGAAGCTTTCTTT,TRBJ1-1,.,TRBV11-2,.
CASSQGWGGTEAFF,TGTGCCAGCAGCCAAGGCTGGGGGGGCACTGAAGCTTTCTTT,TRBJ1-1,few,TRBV3-1,.
CASSGQVSTPGYTF,TGTGCCAGCAGCGGACAGGTCTCAACCCCAGGCTACACCTTC,TRBJ1-2,.,TRBV9,.